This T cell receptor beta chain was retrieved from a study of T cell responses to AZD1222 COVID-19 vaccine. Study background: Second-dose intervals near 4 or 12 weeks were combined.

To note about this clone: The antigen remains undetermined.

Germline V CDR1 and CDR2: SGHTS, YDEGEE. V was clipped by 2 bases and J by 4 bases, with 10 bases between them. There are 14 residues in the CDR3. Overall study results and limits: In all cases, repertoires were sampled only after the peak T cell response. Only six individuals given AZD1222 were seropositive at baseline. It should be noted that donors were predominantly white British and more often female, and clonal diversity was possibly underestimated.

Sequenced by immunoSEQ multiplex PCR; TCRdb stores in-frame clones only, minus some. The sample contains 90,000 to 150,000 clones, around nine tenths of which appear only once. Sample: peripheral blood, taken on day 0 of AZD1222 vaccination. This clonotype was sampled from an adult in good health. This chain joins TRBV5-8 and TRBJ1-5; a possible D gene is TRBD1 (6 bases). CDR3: CASSLGQNNQPQHF. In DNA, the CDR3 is TGTGCCAGCAGCTTAGGACAGAATAATCAGCCCCAGCATTTT.